The 20 T cell receptor beta chains in this list originate from one sample, sequenced in a study of shared clonotypes between healthy human individuals. Naive CD8 cells lacked CD45RO and underwent positive selection for CCR7, leaving out terminally differentiated effector memory CD45RA+ cells. Assay: immunoSEQ multiplex PCR; the TCRdb copy retains only in-frame clones and omits some. The table records just over 2,000,000 clones, less than 95% of them present only once. Specimen: naive CD8+ T cells sorted from blood. The source is a man between 18 and 35 years old in good health.

The chain couples TRBV5-1 to TRBJ2-3; no reliable D call. Germline CDR1 and CDR2: SGHRS and YFSETQ. Trimming removed 4 bases from V and 2 bases from J, with 11 bases in between. The CDR3 totals 14 residues. The CDR3 DNA reads TGCGCCAGCAGCCACCTCATAGCCACAGATACGCAGTATTTT. Translating gives CASSHLIATDTQYF.

The genes are TRBV12-5 and TRBJ2-5; TRBD2 matches at 9 bases. The tail of the sequence fits TRBJ2-7 better, so the J call may be wrong. Germline values: CDR1 LGHNT, CDR2 FRNRAP. The CDR3 runs 14 residues. CDR3 coding DNA: TGTGCTAGTGGCCTGACTAGCGGTTTCTACGAGCAGTACTTC. Translating gives CASGLTSGFYEQYF.

The rearrangement uses TRBV4-1 and TRBJ2-3, with TRBD1 identical over 9 bases. CDR1 is MGHRA, CDR2 YSYEKL, per germline. The trim removed 3 bases at V and 3 bases at J, leaving 7 bases unmatched. This CDR3 comprises 16 residues. CDR3 coding DNA: TGCGCCAGCAGCCAGTTACAGGGGGCTTTGACAGATACGCAGTATTTT. This gives the protein CASSQLQGALTDTQYF.

In regard to this clone: A read error likely explains this, since a far larger clone differs by one base. Distinct nucleotide sequences in the sample also encode this CDR3. V gene TRBV5-6 combines with J gene TRBJ2-7; possible D gene TRBD2, 6 bases. The V gene lost 2 bases and the J gene lost 6 bases, with 6 bases spanning the gap. Looked up from germline, CDR1 is SGHDT and CDR2 is YYEEEE. This CDR3 comprises 11 residues. The CDR3 here is CASSFGGEQYF. CDR3 DNA: TGTGCCAGCAGCTTCGGGGGCGAGCAGTACTTC.

The chain is built from TRBV9 and TRBJ1-1, with a weak D call TRBD1 (5 bases). CDR3 length equals 12 residues. The ends were cut back, 4 bases at V and 8 bases at J, with 12 bases in the middle. CDR1 and CDR2 from the germline V gene are SGDLS and YYNGEE. The CDR3 is CASSPQGGEAFF. The CDR3 DNA reads TGTGCCAGCAGCCCGCAGGGTGGGGAAGCTTTCTTT. The complete variable domain, with remaining parts taken from reference TRBV9 and TRBJ1-1, reads DSGVTQTPKHLITATGQRVTLRCSPRSGDLSVYWYQQSLDQGLQFLIQYYNGEERAKGNILERFSAQQFPDLHSELNLSSLELGDSALYFCASSPQGGEAFFGQGTRLTVV.

J is TRBJ1-1 and V is TRBV7-9, with D tentatively TRBD1 (5 bases). CDR1 is SEHNR, CDR2 FQNEAQ, per germline (reference sequence). CDR3 size: 15 residues. The V end was cut by 1 base, the J end by 1 base, with 10 bases between. CDR3 nucleotide sequence: TGTGCCAGCAGCTTAGTGGGGGAAGGGAACACTGAAGCTTTCTTT. It translates to CASSLVGEGNTEAFF.

V usage is TRBV29-1 and J usage is TRBJ2-1; TRBD2 matches at 8 bases. The CDR3 totals 12 residues. The germline CDR1 and CDR2 sequences are SQVTM and ANQGSEA. With V trimmed by 3 bases and J by 9 bases, 4 bases remained unmatched. The CDR3 DNA follows: TGCAGCGTTGATGCGGGGGGCACTGAGCAGTTCTTC. It codes for CSVDAGGTEQFF.

This clone appeared a single time. The chain is built from TRBV7-9 and TRBJ2-5, with 7 bases matching TRBD2. Looked up from germline, CDR1 is SEHNR and CDR2 is FQNEAQ (reference sequence). The CDR3 consists of 15 residues. V dropped 5 bases and J dropped 3; count of bases not matched to a gene: 9. CDR3 in amino acids: CASSTPASGEETQYF. The DNA of the CDR3 is TGTGCCAGCAGCACACCCGCTAGCGGTGAAGAGACCCAGTACTTC.

V is TRBV7-9 and J is TRBJ1-2, with unresolved D. The germline V and J ends were trimmed by 5 bases and 0 bases, with 10 bases remaining between them. The length of the CDR3 is 14 residues. Germline CDR1 SEHNR, CDR2 FQNEAQ (reference sequence). The CDR3 region is CASSASESNYGYTF. For the CDR3, the DNA is TGTGCCAGCAGCGCCAGTGAATCTAACTATGGCTACACCTTC. The whole variable domain, filled in from reference TRBV7-9 and TRBJ1-2, reads DTGVSQNPRHKITKRGQNVTFRCDPISEHNRLYWYRQTLGQGPEFLTYFQNEAQLEKSRLLSDRFSAERPKGSFSTLEIQRTEQGDSAMYLCASSASESNYGYTFGSGTRLTVV.

The rearrangement links TRBV13 to TRBJ2-3; 11 positions match TRBD2. This CDR3 is 16 amino acids long. Trimming at V came to 4 bases and at J to 7 bases, leaving 10 bases not matched to a gene. Per the germline V gene, CDR1 is PRHDT and CDR2 is FYEKMQ (reference sequence). In DNA form, the CDR3 reads TGTGCCAGCAGCTCGCCCACTAGCGGGAGTGACAATACGCAGTATTTT. Its protein product is CASSSPTSGSDNTQYF. The variable domain in full, with the rest retrieved from reference TRBV13 and TRBJ2-3, is AAGVIQSPRHLIKEKRETATLKCYPIPRHDTVYWYQQGPGQDPQFLISFYEKMQSDKGSIPDRFSAQQFSDYHSELNMSSLELGDSALYFCASSSPTSGSDNTQYFGPGTRLTVL.

For this clone: Other DNA sequences in the same sample also yield this CDR3. The J gene is TRBJ1-1, the V gene TRBV6-5; D is unresolved. With 0 bases removed from V and 1 base from J, the gap between germline ends came to 6 bases. This CDR3 is built from 14 residues. The V gene's germline CDR1 is MNHEY and CDR2 SVGAGI. The CDR3 reads CASSYSNGNTEAFF. CDR3 in DNA: TGTGCCAGCAGTTACTCGAACGGGAACACTGAAGCTTTCTTT.

The chain recombines TRBV5-1 with TRBJ2-7, with D uncertain. This CDR3 is built from 16 residues. Trimming cost V 0 bases and J 3 bases, with 16 bases left between them. Germline CDR1 is SGHRS and CDR2 is YFSETQ. The CDR3 protein is CASSLAQNRINYEQYF. DNA for the CDR3: TGCGCCAGCAGCTTGGCCCAGAACCGGATCAACTACGAGCAGTACTTC. Based on the CDR3 plus reference TRBV5-1 and TRBJ2-7, the full variable domain is KAGVTQTPRYLIKTRGQQVTLSCSPISGHRSVSWYQQTPGQGLQFLFEYFSETQRNKGNFPGRFSGRQFSNSRSEMNVSTLELGDSALYLCASSLAQNRINYEQYFGPGTRLTVT.

Here the CDR3 DNA reads TGTGCCAGCAGCTTAGCCCTGGGACAGGGGTTAAACATTCAGTACTTC. This translates into CASSLALGQGLNIQYF. The chain combines TRBV13 with TRBJ2-4; 10 bases fit TRBD1. This CDR3 comprises 16 residues. Germline V gives CDR1 PRHDT, CDR2 FYEKMQ (reference sequence). V lost 1 base, J lost 6 bases, and 6 bases stayed unmatched.

V is TRBV6-6 and J is TRBJ2-7, with 7 bases aligning to TRBD2. Trimming took 4 bases from V and 3 from J; bases not matched to a gene: 3. CDR3 length: 13 residues. Germline CDR1 and CDR2: MNHNY and SVGAGI (reference sequence). CDR3 region: CASSFGGSYEQYF. DNA for the CDR3: TGTGCCAGCAGTTTCGGCGGGAGCTACGAGCAGTACTTC.

The rearrangement uses TRBV29-1 and TRBJ1-4; 7 bases agree with TRBD1. CDR1 is SQVTM and CDR2 is ANQGSEA in the germline V gene. The V segment lost 6 bases and the J segment 4 bases; nucleotides outside the gene matches: 5. The CDR3 length is 13 residues. This CDR3 is CSVTQGVNEKLFF. The DNA for the CDR3 is TGCAGCGTCACTCAGGGGGTTAATGAAAAACTGTTTTTT.

The chain couples TRBV27 to TRBJ2-3; D is ambiguous. V was cut by 2 bases and J by 0 bases, with 9 bases left in between. The germline gives CDR1 MNHEY, CDR2 SMNVEV (reference sequence). This CDR3 spans 15 amino acids. CDR3 coding DNA: TGTGCCAGCAGTTTAGGGGTGACTAGCACAGATACGCAGTATTTT. As protein: CASSLGVTSTDTQYF.

The genes are TRBV27 and TRBJ1-5, with 7 positions matching TRBD1. The CDR3 is made up of 15 amino acids. Looked up from germline, CDR1 is MNHEY and CDR2 is SMNVEV (reference sequence). V shed 5 bases and J 6 bases; nucleotides not matched to a gene: 10. For the CDR3, the DNA is TGTGCCAGCAGTCTAACCGACAGGGAGTTTCAGCCCCAGCATTTT. This encodes CASSLTDREFQPQHF.

The chain links TRBV6-6 to TRBJ1-5; TRBD1 aligns across 8 bases. This CDR3 has 16 amino acids. V dropped 5 bases and J dropped 6; count of bases not matched to a gene: 12. The V gene's germline CDR1 is MNHNY and CDR2 SVGAGI (reference sequence). CDR3 in DNA: TGTGCCAGCAGTGACTTGGACAGGGCGACAAGTCAGCCCCAGCATTTT. Its protein is CASSDLDRATSQPQHF.

The chain is built from TRBV29-1 and TRBJ2-2, with D possibly being TRBD1 (6 bases). The V gene's germline CDR1 is SQVTM and CDR2 ANQGSEA. V lost 7 bases and J 2 bases, leaving 11 bases between the germline ends. The length of the CDR3 is 13 residues. The CDR3 spells CSGQVTNTGELFF. Written as DNA, the CDR3 is TGCAGCGGACAGGTTACAAACACCGGGGAGCTGTTTTTT.

The V call is TRBV10-1, the J call TRBJ2-3, with D perhaps TRBD1 or TRBD2 (5 bases each). V dropped 0 bases and J dropped 0 bases, with 16 bases sitting between them. The V gene's germline CDR1 is WNHNN and CDR2 SYGVQD (reference sequence). The CDR3 loop spans 18 amino acids. The CDR3 sequence: CASSESSRRDPSTDTQYF. In DNA form, the CDR3 reads TGCGCCAGCAGTGAGTCTTCGCGAAGGGACCCTAGCACAGATACGCAGTATTTT.